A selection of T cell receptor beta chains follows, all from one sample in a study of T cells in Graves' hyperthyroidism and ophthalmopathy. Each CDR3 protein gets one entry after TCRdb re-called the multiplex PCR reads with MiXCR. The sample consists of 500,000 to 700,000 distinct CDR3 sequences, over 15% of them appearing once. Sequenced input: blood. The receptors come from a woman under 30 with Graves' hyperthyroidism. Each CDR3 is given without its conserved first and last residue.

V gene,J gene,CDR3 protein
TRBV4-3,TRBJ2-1,ASSQVGSYNEQF
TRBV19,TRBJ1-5,ASSLRVLGDQPQH
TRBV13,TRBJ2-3,ASSLLSEDSSTQY
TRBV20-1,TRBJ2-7,SAYSTRDLSYEQY
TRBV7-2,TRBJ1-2,ASSPGPPTNYGYT
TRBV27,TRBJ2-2,ASSAGQGLAGELF
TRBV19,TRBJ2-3,ASSTHPAGGPTDTQY
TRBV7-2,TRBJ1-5,ASSRGTGGNQPQH
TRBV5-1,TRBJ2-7,ASKSAGGPYEQY
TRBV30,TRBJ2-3,AWSAGPPTQY
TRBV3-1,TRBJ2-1,ASSRTSGIRYNEQF
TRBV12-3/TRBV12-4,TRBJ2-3,ASSMNRIAGDTQY
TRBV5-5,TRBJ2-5,ASSLRQGGETQY
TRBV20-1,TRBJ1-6,SARPTGQINSPLH
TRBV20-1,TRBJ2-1,SARTGNIEQF
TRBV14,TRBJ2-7,ASSPAANAYEQY
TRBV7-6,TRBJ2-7,ASSSDPTGEQY
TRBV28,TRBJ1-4,ASSSEGGAREKLF
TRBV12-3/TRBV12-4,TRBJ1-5,ASSLAGLGNQPQH
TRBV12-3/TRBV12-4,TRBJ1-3,ASSLGPRTESSGNTIY
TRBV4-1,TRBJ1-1,ASSQSRTGQGANRNTEAF
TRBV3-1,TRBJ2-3,ASSQAVSDSTTDTQY
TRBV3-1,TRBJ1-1,ASSQEKGSTEAF
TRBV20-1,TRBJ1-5,SARSPDRGNQPQH
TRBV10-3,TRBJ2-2,AISTDTNTGELF
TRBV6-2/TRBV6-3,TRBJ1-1,ASSEVVITEAF
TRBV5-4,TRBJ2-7,ASSFDRSSYEQY
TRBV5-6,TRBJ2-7,ASSLSNTGGRSYEQY
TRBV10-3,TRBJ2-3,AITQGTYSTDTQY
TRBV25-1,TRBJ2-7,ASSESRGNSYEQY